This entry lists 17 T cell receptor beta chains sequenced from one sample in a study of blood T cells in healthy people across ages. With a J-beta primer mix and a sample-barcoded 5' primer, a second PCR ran roughly 6 to 11 cycles. TCRdb analysed the 5' RACE reads with MiXCR anew, one entry per CDR3 protein. Seen here are more than 550,000 distinct CDR3 sequences, approximately 22% observed once, and the top ten hold roughly 22%. The sequenced material came from blood. The source of these receptors is a man in his sixties or seventies in good health.

This clonotype was picked up a small number of times. The V and J genes are TRBV29-1 and TRBJ2-3, with D perhaps TRBD1 or TRBD2 (6 bases each). Deletions cut 8 bases from V and 3 bases from J, with 21 bases between. The germline CDR1 and CDR2 sequences are SQVTM and ANQGSEA. The length of the CDR3 is 15 residues. In DNA form, the CDR3 reads TGCAGCCTCGGTCGGGGGCTCGAGGGTACAGATACGCAGTATTTT. It is translated as CSLGRGLEGTDTQYF.

This clonotype came up a few times. The rearrangement links TRBV20-1 to TRBJ2-7; the match to TRBD1 covers 10 bases. Per germline, CDR1 DFQATT and CDR2 SNEGSKA (reference sequence). V lost 6 bases to trimming and J lost 6 bases; unmatched junction nucleotides: 14. The CDR3 covers 15 residues. CDR3 DNA sequence: TGCAGTGCAAACCATTTCGGACAGGGGGGTGTCGAGCAGTACTTC. This sequence encodes CSANHFGQGGVEQYF.

This chain links TRBV15 with TRBJ1-3, with 7 bases aligning to TRBD1. Trimming took 1 base from V and 8 from J; bases not matched to a gene: 11. The CDR3 sequence is 16 residues long. Germline V gene data show CDR1 as LNHNV and CDR2 as YYDKDF (reference sequence). CDR3 nucleotide sequence: TGTGCCACCAGCAGAGGGCAGGGGGGGCCCCTGGACACCATATATTTT. This gives the protein CATSRGQGGPLDTIYF. Using reference TRBV15 and TRBJ1-3 for the parts outside the CDR3, the full variable domain is DAMVIQNPRYQVTQFGKPVTLSCSQTLNHNVMYWYQQKSSQAPKLLFHYYDKDFNNEADTPDNFQSRRPNTSFCFLDIRSPGLGDTAMYLCATSRGQGGPLDTIYFGEGSWLTVV.

V and J are TRBV15 and TRBJ2-5; 11 bases fit TRBD2. The J call may not be correct, given that the DNA end is closer to TRBJ2-1. The CDR3 contains 17 residues. The germline gives CDR1 LNHNV, CDR2 YYDKDF (reference sequence). CDR3 region: CATSRDTSGSLGNEQFF. The CDR3 DNA follows: TGTGCCACCAGCAGAGATACTAGCGGGAGCCTGGGGAATGAGCAGTTCTTC.

The gene calls are TRBV2 and TRBJ2-3; D may match TRBD1 or TRBD2 (5 bases each). The CDR3 length is 17 residues. The germline V gene has CDR1 SNHLY and CDR2 FYNNEI. V was trimmed by 6 bases and J by 8 bases, leaving 27 bases between them. CDR3 nucleotides: TGTGCCAGCAGACGCCTCTTCGGGGCGTCGGAGGTCGGTACGCAGTATTTT. Amino acids: CASRRLFGASEVGTQYF.

In this sample, this clonotype turned up a few times. The J gene is TRBJ2-2, the V gene TRBV5-1, with D perhaps TRBD2 (6 bases). Trimming took off 0 bases at V and 7 bases at J, with 13 bases between the two ends. There are 15 residues in the CDR3. Germline-derived CDR1 and CDR2 are SGHRS and YFSETQ. The CDR3 spells CASSLGTTLGGELFF. CDR3 in DNA: TGCGCCAGCAGCTTGGGGACTACCCTGGGCGGGGAGCTGTTTTTT.

The genes are TRBV5-1 and TRBJ1-4, with TRBD1 matching 10 bases. The V segment lost 1 base and the J segment 1 base; nucleotides outside the gene matches: 4. This CDR3 has 17 residues. The germline gives CDR1 SGHRS, CDR2 YFSETQ. CDR3 sequence reads: CASSLRTGGVTNEKLFF. The CDR3 DNA is TGCGCCAGCAGCTTGAGGACAGGGGGAGTAACTAATGAAAAACTGTTTTTT.

The V gene is TRBV19, the J gene TRBJ1-5; the D is unclear. CDR3 length equals 12 residues. Germline assignment: CDR1 LNHDA and CDR2 SQIVND (reference sequence). V was shortened by 2 bases and J by 7 bases, with 6 bases between the two germline ends. CDR3 sequence reads: CASSIMQQPQHF. The CDR3 region has the DNA TGTGCCAGTAGTATAATGCAACAGCCCCAGCATTTT.

This clonotype was counted only a few times. V gene TRBV7-9 combines with J gene TRBJ2-1; maybe TRBD2 (7 bases). The germline CDR1 and CDR2 sequences are SEHNR and FQNEAQ (reference sequence). The CDR3 is 16 residues long. V shed 1 base and J shed 6 bases, with 16 bases lying between them. CDR3 amino acids: CASSLGGMRGPNEQFF. CDR3 coding DNA: TGTGCCAGCAGCTTAGGGGGTATGCGGGGGCCCAATGAGCAGTTCTTC. Complete variable domain (other parts from reference TRBV7-9 and TRBJ2-1): DTGVSQNPRHKITKRGQNVTFRCDPISEHNRLYWYRQTLGQGPEFLTYFQNEAQLEKSRLLSDRFSAERPKGSFSTLEIQRTEQGDSAMYLCASSLGGMRGPNEQFFGPGTRLTVL.

V and J are TRBV7-2 and TRBJ2-1; tentative D call: TRBD2 (6 bases). V was pared by 4 bases and J by 4 bases, with 14 bases between. The CDR3 runs 15 residues. CDR1 and CDR2 (germline): SGHTA, FQGNSA. DNA for the CDR3: TGTGCCAGCAGCTCAGGAGGGGCAAATTACAATGAGCAGTTCTTC. It specifies CASSSGGANYNEQFF.

The genes are TRBV20-1 and TRBJ2-1; 13 nucleotides line up with TRBD2. V was pared by 1 base and J by 8 bases, with 11 bases of the junction left unmatched. The CDR3 is 17 amino acids. Per germline, CDR1 DFQATT and CDR2 SNEGSKA (reference sequence). The CDR3 DNA is TGCAGTGCTAGAGCCCCGGGACTAGCGGGAATCCGGTATGAGCAGTTCTTC. This encodes CSARAPGLAGIRYEQFF.

This chain links TRBV21-1 with TRBJ2-7; the table's D call, TRBD1, was not checked against the DNA. TRBV21-1 is labeled a pseudogene. CDR3 length: 16 amino acids. The CDR3 region is CASSKRTGKTSYEQYV. For the CDR3, the DNA is TGTGCCAGCAGCAAGAGGACAGGGAAAACCTCCTACGAGCAGTACGTC.

The V gene is TRBV20-1, the J gene TRBJ2-1, with 8 positions matching TRBD2. Germline CDR1 is DFQATT and CDR2 is SNEGSKA (reference sequence). The CDR3 is made up of 14 amino acids. The trim removed 7 bases at V and 4 bases at J, leaving 9 bases unmatched. This CDR3 reads CSGGGQRGYNEQFF. DNA of the CDR3: TGCAGTGGGGGAGGGCAGCGGGGGTACAATGAGCAGTTCTTC.

The chain has TRBV9 and TRBJ1-3; D gene unclear. V lost 0 bases, J lost 7 bases, and 17 bases lay in between. The CDR3 has 16 amino acids. Germline CDR1 SGDLS, CDR2 YYNGEE. The CDR3 bases are TGTGCCAGCAGCGTAGGACCGGCGGATCCCCGGAACACCATATATTTT. Translating it yields CASSVGPADPRNTIYF.

The CDR3 coding sequence is TGTGCCAGCAGCTTAGGGGTCGGGGGAAACTCCTACGAGCAGTACTTC. Protein: CASSLGVGGNSYEQYF. The chain is built from TRBV7-9 and TRBJ2-5, with D perhaps TRBD2 (6 bases). The DNA end lines up better with TRBJ2-7; the J call may be wrong. The CDR3 sequence is 16 residues long. Germline CDR1 is SEHNR and CDR2 is FQNEAQ (reference sequence).

The chain employs TRBV6-4 and TRBJ2-3, with 8 bases fitting TRBD2. The germline V gene has CDR1 MRHNA and CDR2 SNTAGT. The CDR3 covers 15 residues. The V and J ends lost 3 bases and 5 bases, in that order; junction bases with no gene match: 7. CDR3 nucleotides: TGTGCCAGCAGTGAAGTTCCGGGGGGGCGAGATACGCAGTATTTT. This gives the protein CASSEVPGGRDTQYF.

This clonotype was picked up a small number of times. The chain joins TRBV2 to TRBJ2-5, with D unresolved. The CDR3 has 12 amino acids. Germline lookup yields CDR1 SNHLY and CDR2 FYNNEI. V shed 4 bases and J shed 5 bases, with 8 bases lying between them. The CDR3 DNA is TGTGCCAGCAGTGTGATGAGGGAGACCCAGTACTTC. Translating gives CASSVMRETQYF. Full variable domain (outside the CDR3, taken from reference TRBV2 and TRBJ2-5): EPEVTQTPSHQVTQMGQEVILRCVPISNHLYFYWYRQILGQKVEFLVSFYNNEISEKSEIFDDQFSVERPDGSNFTLKIRSTKLEDSAMYFCASSVMRETQYFGPGTRLLVL.